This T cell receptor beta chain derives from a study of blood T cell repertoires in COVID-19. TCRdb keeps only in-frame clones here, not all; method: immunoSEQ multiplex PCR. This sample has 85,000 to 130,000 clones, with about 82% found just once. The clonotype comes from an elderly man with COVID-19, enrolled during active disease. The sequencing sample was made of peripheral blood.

As DNA, the CDR3 is TGTGCCAGCACCCTGGACAGGGGGCCGGGCGAGCAGTACTTC. It specifies CASTLDRGPGEQYF. This chain connects TRBV28 to TRBJ2-7; TRBD1 matches 11 bases. Germline trimming cut 7 bases from V and 6 bases from J; bases unmatched to any gene: 8. The V gene's germline CDR1 is MDHEN and CDR2 SYDVKM. The CDR3 runs to 14 residues.